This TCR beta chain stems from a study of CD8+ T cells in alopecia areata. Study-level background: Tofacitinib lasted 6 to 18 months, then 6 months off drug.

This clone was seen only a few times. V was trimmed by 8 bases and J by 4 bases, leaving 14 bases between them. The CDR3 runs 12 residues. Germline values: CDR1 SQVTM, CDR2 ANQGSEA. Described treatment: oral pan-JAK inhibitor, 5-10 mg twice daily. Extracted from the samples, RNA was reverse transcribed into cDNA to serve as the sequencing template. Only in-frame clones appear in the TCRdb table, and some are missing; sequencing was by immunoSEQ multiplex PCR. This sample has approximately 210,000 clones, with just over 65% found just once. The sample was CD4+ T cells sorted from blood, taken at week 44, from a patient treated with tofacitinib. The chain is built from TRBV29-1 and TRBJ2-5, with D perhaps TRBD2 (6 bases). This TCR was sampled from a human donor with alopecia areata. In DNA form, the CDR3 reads TGCAGCACCGGACGCGGGACAGAGACCCAGTACTTC. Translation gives CSTGRGTETQYF.